Sequencing of this T cell receptor (beta chain) was carried out in a study of blood T cell repertoires in COVID-19. Study-wide background: Spain, Italy and the United States supplied samples that represented acute and convalescent COVID-19. T cells, B-cell-depleted T cells, or PBMCs supplied cDNA or gDNA.

This CDR3 region has 15 residues. Germline V lookup: CDR1 SGHTA, CDR2 FQGNSA. Between the trimmed V and J ends, which lost 1 base and 1 base, there was a span of 10 bases. TCRdb's table, derived via immunoSEQ multiplex PCR, lists solely in-frame clones and lacks some. The data contain about 120,000 clones, 82% of them singletons. This receptor was identified in a human donor in a cohort sampled during active COVID-19. The specimen sequenced was peripheral blood. The genes are TRBV7-2 and TRBJ2-5, with a possible D match to TRBD1 (6 bases). Here the CDR3 DNA reads TGTGCCAGCAGCTTAGACTGGGGGCCCCAAGAGACCCAGTACTTC. Its protein product is CASSLDWGPQETQYF.